This T cell receptor (beta chain) is drawn from a study of T cells after yellow fever vaccination. One entry per CDR3 protein, called by TCRdb with MiXCR from the 5' RACE reads. This repertoire shows fewer than 350,000 distinct CDR3 sequences, 8% to 10% found once; its top ten account for more than 15%. V was trimmed by 9 bases and J by 0 bases, leaving 9 bases between them. CDR1 and CDR2 from the germline V gene are LNHDA and SQIVND (reference sequence). The CDR3 is made up of 13 amino acids. This clonotype appeared a few times. This chain links TRBV19 with TRBJ1-5; D unresolved. The source is a man younger than 35 who received the YFV17D yellow fever vaccine. This specimen was PBMCs, taken on the day of the first yellow fever vaccination. The DNA of the CDR3 is TGTGCCAGCGGAGTGTATAGCAATCAGCCCCAGCATTTT. It codes for CASGVYSNQPQHF.